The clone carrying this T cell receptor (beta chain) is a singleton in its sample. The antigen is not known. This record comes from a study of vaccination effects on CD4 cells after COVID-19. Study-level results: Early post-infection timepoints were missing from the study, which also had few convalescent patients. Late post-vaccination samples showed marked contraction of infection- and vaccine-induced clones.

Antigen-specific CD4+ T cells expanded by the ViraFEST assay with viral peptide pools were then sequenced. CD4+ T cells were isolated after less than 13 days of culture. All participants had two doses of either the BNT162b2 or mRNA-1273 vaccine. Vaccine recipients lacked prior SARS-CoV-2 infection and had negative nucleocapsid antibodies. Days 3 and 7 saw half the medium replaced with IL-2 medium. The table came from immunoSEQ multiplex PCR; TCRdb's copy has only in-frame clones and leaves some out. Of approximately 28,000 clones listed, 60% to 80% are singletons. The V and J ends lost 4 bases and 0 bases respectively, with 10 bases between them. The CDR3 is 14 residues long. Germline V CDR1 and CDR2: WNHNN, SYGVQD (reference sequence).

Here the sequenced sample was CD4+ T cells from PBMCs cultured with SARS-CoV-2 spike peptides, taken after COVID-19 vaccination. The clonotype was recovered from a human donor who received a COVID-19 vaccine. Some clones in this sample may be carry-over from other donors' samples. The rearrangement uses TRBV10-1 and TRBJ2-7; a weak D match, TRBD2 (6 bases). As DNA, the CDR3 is TGCGCCAGCAGTGCCGGGGGAAGCTCCTACGAGCAGTACGTC. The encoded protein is CASSAGGSSYEQYV.